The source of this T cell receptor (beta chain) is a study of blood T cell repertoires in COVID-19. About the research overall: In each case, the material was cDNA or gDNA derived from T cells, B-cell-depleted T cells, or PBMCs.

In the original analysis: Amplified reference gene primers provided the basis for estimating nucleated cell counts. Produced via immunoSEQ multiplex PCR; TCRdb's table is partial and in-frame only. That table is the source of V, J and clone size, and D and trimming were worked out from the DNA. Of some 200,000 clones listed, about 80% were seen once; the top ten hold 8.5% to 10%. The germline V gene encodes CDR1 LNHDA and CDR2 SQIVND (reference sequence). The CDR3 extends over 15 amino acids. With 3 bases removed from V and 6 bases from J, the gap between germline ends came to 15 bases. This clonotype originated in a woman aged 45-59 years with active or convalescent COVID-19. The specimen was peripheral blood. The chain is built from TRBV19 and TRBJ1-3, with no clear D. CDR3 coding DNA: TGTGCCAGTAGTATGATCCAGGACCGGGAAAACACCATATATTTT. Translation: CASSMIQDRENTIYF.